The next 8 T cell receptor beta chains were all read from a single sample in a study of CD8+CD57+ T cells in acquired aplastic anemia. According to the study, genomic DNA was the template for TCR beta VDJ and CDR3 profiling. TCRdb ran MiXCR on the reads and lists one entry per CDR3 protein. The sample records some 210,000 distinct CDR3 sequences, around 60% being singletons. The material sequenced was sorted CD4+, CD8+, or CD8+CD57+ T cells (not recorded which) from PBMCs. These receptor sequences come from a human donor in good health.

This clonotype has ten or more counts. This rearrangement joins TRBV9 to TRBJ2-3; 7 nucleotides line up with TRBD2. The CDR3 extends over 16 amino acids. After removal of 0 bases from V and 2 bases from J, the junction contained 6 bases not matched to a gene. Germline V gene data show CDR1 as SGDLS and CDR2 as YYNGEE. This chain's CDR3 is CASSVEAGDFTDTQYF. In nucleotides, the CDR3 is TGTGCCAGCAGCGTAGAGGCGGGGGACTTCACAGATACGCAGTATTTT. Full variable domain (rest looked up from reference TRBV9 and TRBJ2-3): DSGVTQTPKHLITATGQRVTLRCSPRSGDLSVYWYQQSLDQGLQFLIQYYNGEERAKGNILERFSAQQFPDLHSELNLSSLELGDSALYFCASSVEAGDFTDTQYFGPGTRLTVL.

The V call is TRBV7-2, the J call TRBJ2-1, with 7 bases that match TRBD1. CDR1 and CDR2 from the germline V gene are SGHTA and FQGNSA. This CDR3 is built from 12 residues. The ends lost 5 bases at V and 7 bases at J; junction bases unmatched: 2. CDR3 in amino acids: CASSETGNEQFF. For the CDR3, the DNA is TGTGCCAGCAGCGAGACAGGGAATGAGCAGTTCTTC.

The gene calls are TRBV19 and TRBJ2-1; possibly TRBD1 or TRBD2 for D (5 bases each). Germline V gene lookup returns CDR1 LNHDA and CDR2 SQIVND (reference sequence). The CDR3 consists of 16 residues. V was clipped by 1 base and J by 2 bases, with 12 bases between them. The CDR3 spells CASSIGQGEAYNEQFF. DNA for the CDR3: TGTGCCAGTAGTATAGGGCAGGGAGAGGCCTACAATGAGCAGTTCTTC.

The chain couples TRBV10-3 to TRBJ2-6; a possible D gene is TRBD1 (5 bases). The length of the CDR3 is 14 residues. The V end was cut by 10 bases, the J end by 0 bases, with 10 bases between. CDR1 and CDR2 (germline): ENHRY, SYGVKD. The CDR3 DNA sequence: TGTGCCAGTAGAGACAGCTCTGGGGCCAACGTCCTGACTTTC. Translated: CASRDSSGANVLTF.

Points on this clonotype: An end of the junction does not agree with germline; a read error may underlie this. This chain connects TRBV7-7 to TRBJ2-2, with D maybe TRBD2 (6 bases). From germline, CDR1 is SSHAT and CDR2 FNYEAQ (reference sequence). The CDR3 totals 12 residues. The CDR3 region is CASSYDNGGLFF. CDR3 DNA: TGCGCTAGCAGCTACGACAACGGGGGGCTGTTTTTT.

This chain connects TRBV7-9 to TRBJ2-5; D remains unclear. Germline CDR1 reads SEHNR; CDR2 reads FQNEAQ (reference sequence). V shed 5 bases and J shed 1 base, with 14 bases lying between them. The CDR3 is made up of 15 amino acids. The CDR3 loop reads CASSQDPYSQETQYF. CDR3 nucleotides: TGTGCCAGCAGCCAAGATCCTTATTCCCAAGAGACCCAGTACTTC.

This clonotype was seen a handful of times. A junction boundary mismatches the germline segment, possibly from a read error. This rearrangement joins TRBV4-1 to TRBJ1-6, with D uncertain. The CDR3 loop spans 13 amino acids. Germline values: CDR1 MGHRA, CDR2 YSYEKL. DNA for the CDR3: TGTGCCAGCAGCCAAGATGTTGATTCACCCCTCCACTTT. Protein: CASSQDVDSPLHF.

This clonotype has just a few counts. CDR3 residues: CSARVTGYEQYF. The CDR3 DNA sequence: TGCAGTGCTAGAGTGACAGGCTACGAGCAGTACTTC. The chain has TRBV20-1 and TRBJ2-7; a weak D match, TRBD1 (6 bases). In germline, CDR1 is DFQATT, CDR2 SNEGSKA (reference sequence). The CDR3 has 12 residues. V was clipped by 1 base and J by 3 bases, with 7 bases between them.